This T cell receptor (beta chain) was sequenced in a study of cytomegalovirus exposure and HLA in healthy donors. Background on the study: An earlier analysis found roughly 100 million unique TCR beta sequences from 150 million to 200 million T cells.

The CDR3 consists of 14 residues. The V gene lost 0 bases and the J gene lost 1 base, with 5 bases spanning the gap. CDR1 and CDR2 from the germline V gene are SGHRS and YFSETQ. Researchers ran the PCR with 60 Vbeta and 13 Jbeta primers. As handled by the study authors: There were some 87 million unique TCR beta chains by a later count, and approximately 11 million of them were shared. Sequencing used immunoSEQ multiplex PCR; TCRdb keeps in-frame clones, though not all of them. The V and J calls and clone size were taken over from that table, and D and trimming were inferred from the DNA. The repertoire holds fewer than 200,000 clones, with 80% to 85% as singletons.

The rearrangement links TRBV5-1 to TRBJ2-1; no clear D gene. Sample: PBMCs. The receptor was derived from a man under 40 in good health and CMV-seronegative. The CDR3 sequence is CASSLDSSYNEQFF. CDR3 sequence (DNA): TGCGCCAGCAGCTTGGACTCTTCCTACAATGAGCAGTTCTTC.